This T cell receptor beta chain was recorded in a study of T-cell reconstitution after alpha-beta-depleted transplantation in children. This clonotype was counted ten times or more. The TCRbeta library was prepared with unique molecular identifiers. In TCRdb, the PCR reads were re-called with MiXCR into one record per CDR3 protein. The sample records roughly 220,000 distinct CDR3 sequences, 7.5% to 10% being singletons. V dropped 0 bases and J dropped 6; count of bases not matched to a gene: 0. This CDR3 has 13 residues. Germline lookup yields CDR1 SGHRS and CDR2 YFSETQ. The sequenced sample was PBMCs from the stem cell graft donor, obtained from the stem cell graft. The receptor's source is a human donor who donated a stem cell graft to a child with SCID. The V call is TRBV5-1, the J call TRBJ2-1; TRBD1 matches at 7 bases. The CDR3 DNA follows: TGCGCCAGCAGCTTGGACAGGGGCAATGAGCAGTTCTTC. This sequence encodes CASSLDRGNEQFF.